The text below deals with one TCR beta chain. What it recognizes is unknown. The table came from immunoSEQ multiplex PCR; TCRdb's copy has only in-frame clones and leaves some out. The table has about 3,600 clones, roughly two thirds seen once. The time point was: 20-29 weeks after completion of therapy. This sample was included in a study of T cell therapy after organ transplantation. The source material was CD8+ T cells from blood, sampled after autologous CMV-specific T cell therapy. This receptor was taken from a human patient who had received a solid organ transplant and had CMV disease. Some T cells may trace back to the graft donor.

DNA for the CDR3: TGCGCCAGCAGTGAGTTTTGGCAGGGATTAACAGATACGCAGTATTTT. Protein product: CASSEFWQGLTDTQYF. The chain couples TRBV10-2 to TRBJ2-3, with a tentative D call TRBD1 (5 bases). The CDR3 length is 16 residues. V gave up 1 base and J gave up 3 bases, with 14 bases separating them. Germline V lookup: CDR1 WSHSY, CDR2 SAAADI.